This is a list of T cell receptor beta chains from one sample in a study of cytomegalovirus exposure and HLA in healthy donors. TCRdb keeps only in-frame clones here, not all; method: immunoSEQ multiplex PCR. The table records 50,000 to 65,000 clones, 85% to 95% of them present only once. Specimen: PBMCs. Receptors originate from a woman in her late teens or twenties in good health and CMV-seropositive. CDR3s leave out the opening cysteine and the closing phenylalanine or tryptophan. The size of a clone is reported for some rows only, either as once, few or many, or as a class for expanded clones.

clone_size: NA; j_call: TRBJ2-2; v_call: TRBV7-2; cdr3_aa: ASSPSGSNTGELF
clone_size: few; j_call: TRBJ1-5; v_call: TRBV5-6; cdr3_aa: ASSLGQAPQPQH
clone_size: NA; j_call: TRBJ1-1; v_call: TRBV6-6; cdr3_aa: ASSPRTEGPNTEAF
clone_size: NA; j_call: TRBJ1-2; v_call: TRBV7-9; cdr3_aa: ASSLPELYGYT
clone_size: NA; j_call: TRBJ2-1; v_call: TRBV7-9; cdr3_aa: ASSPRGREVLAGVNEQF
clone_size: NA; j_call: TRBJ2-3; v_call: TRBV6-5; cdr3_aa: ASSYSGQGADTQY
clone_size: NA; j_call: TRBJ2-1; v_call: TRBV2; cdr3_aa: ASLAAGLVIDNEQF
clone_size: NA; j_call: TRBJ1-2; v_call: TRBV28; cdr3_aa: ASSPYTGRGVVGYT
clone_size: once; j_call: TRBJ2-1; v_call: TRBV18; cdr3_aa: ASSPLSLASYNEQF
clone_size: NA; j_call: TRBJ2-7; v_call: TRBV6-1; cdr3_aa: ASSVLYEQY
clone_size: NA; j_call: TRBJ2-1; v_call: TRBV27; cdr3_aa: ASSLRSRVAGGEQF
clone_size: NA; j_call: TRBJ2-2; v_call: TRBV15; cdr3_aa: ATSRDPGNTGELF
clone_size: NA; j_call: TRBJ2-2; v_call: TRBV29-1; cdr3_aa: SVIGLAGGPSTGELF
clone_size: NA; j_call: TRBJ2-3; v_call: TRBV28; cdr3_aa: ASSPASGIDTQY
clone_size: few; j_call: TRBJ2-7; v_call: TRBV12-5; cdr3_aa: ASALGPSYEQY
clone_size: few; j_call: TRBJ1-1; v_call: TRBV2; cdr3_aa: AARSGAGRNTEAF
clone_size: NA; j_call: TRBJ2-5; v_call: TRBV30; cdr3_aa: AWTPPWPGGETQY
clone_size: NA; j_call: TRBJ2-5; v_call: TRBV19; cdr3_aa: ASSISGEGSGETQY
clone_size: NA; j_call: TRBJ2-3; v_call: TRBV9; cdr3_aa: ASSGLAGEATDTQY
clone_size: NA; j_call: TRBJ1-6; v_call: TRBV6-5; cdr3_aa: ASRHTGGSQSPLH
clone_size: NA; j_call: TRBJ2-2; v_call: TRBV4-1; cdr3_aa: ASSQLDRAHTGELF
clone_size: NA; j_call: TRBJ1-1; v_call: TRBV27; cdr3_aa: ASREAFNTEAF
clone_size: NA; j_call: TRBJ1-5; v_call: TRBV19; cdr3_aa: ASSIRPSGGAVLGGEPQH
clone_size: NA; j_call: TRBJ1-4; v_call: TRBV6-1; cdr3_aa: ASSEAQGAFEKLF
clone_size: NA; j_call: TRBJ1-1; v_call: TRBV2; cdr3_aa: ASEYDSSMNTEAF
clone_size: NA; j_call: TRBJ2-3; v_call: TRBV2; cdr3_aa: ASGQGISTDTQY
clone_size: NA; j_call: TRBJ1-1; v_call: TRBV30; cdr3_aa: AWIPETDRLNTEAF
clone_size: NA; j_call: TRBJ2-7; v_call: TRBV5-4; cdr3_aa: ATGRGSAGGSGEQY
clone_size: NA; j_call: TRBJ1-2; v_call: TRBV5-4; cdr3_aa: ASSLRPGDGYT
clone_size: NA; j_call: TRBJ2-1; v_call: TRBV7-9; cdr3_aa: ASSLDEEQF
clone_size: NA; j_call: TRBJ1-2; v_call: TRBV7-9; cdr3_aa: ASLPSAAHYGYT
clone_size: once; j_call: TRBJ1-2; v_call: TRBV18; cdr3_aa: AGTQGADYGYT
clone_size: NA; j_call: TRBJ2-1; v_call: TRBV27; cdr3_aa: ASRVGQANNEQF
clone_size: NA; j_call: TRBJ1-1; v_call: TRBV11-2; cdr3_aa: ASSPIYRTVRNTEAF
clone_size: once; j_call: TRBJ2-3; v_call: TRBV11-2; cdr3_aa: ASSLVGLATDTQY
clone_size: NA; j_call: TRBJ2-7; v_call: TRBV27; cdr3_aa: ASKLVGDYREQY
clone_size: NA; j_call: TRBJ2-3; v_call: TRBV6-1; cdr3_aa: ASSDRVGQGVLNTQY
clone_size: NA; j_call: TRBJ2-4; v_call: TRBV7-2; cdr3_aa: ASSLAGTGAKNIQY
clone_size: NA; j_call: TRBJ1-5; v_call: TRBV7-8; cdr3_aa: ASSSSNRGEPQH
clone_size: once; j_call: TRBJ2-1; v_call: TRBV11-2; cdr3_aa: ASKESGGLAYNEQF
clone_size: NA; j_call: TRBJ2-1; v_call: TRBV29-1; cdr3_aa: SVALARHNEQF
clone_size: NA; j_call: TRBJ1-2; v_call: TRBV5-6; cdr3_aa: ASSKGQGGLGYT
clone_size: NA; j_call: TRBJ2-1; v_call: TRBV7-8; cdr3_aa: ASSTGGNEQF
clone_size: NA; j_call: TRBJ2-4; v_call: TRBV7-2; cdr3_aa: ASSLKPGGSKNIQY
clone_size: NA; j_call: TRBJ2-7; v_call: TRBV7-9; cdr3_aa: ASSLEGSGGKEQY
clone_size: NA; j_call: TRBJ2-1; v_call: TRBV27; cdr3_aa: ASSAPTKSSGRGWSYNEQF
clone_size: NA; j_call: TRBJ2-7; v_call: TRBV28; cdr3_aa: ASSEPGQGSHEQY
clone_size: NA; j_call: TRBJ1-2; v_call: TRBV6-6; cdr3_aa: ASSGRFMGQSYGYT
clone_size: NA; j_call: TRBJ2-7; v_call: TRBV15; cdr3_aa: ATSRTRQDEQY
clone_size: NA; j_call: TRBJ2-7; v_call: TRBV5-6; cdr3_aa: ASSLGLAGEQY
clone_size: NA; j_call: TRBJ1-2; v_call: TRBV19; cdr3_aa: ASSMEQSSAYGYT
clone_size: NA; j_call: TRBJ2-1; v_call: TRBV5-1; cdr3_aa: ASSLAAGASYNEQF
clone_size: NA; j_call: TRBJ1-1; v_call: TRBV5-1; cdr3_aa: ASSLEVGNTEAF
clone_size: NA; j_call: TRBJ1-1; v_call: TRBV30; cdr3_aa: AWSEDYTEAF
clone_size: NA; j_call: TRBJ2-7; v_call: TRBV7-8; cdr3_aa: ASLGQGTPYEQY
clone_size: NA; j_call: TRBJ1-4; v_call: TRBV4-1; cdr3_aa: ASTTGLKNEKLF
clone_size: NA; j_call: TRBJ2-1; v_call: TRBV27; cdr3_aa: ASRPSRNGYNEQF
clone_size: NA; j_call: TRBJ2-7; v_call: TRBV5-8; cdr3_aa: ASSLYFRGHEQY
clone_size: NA; j_call: TRBJ2-3; v_call: TRBV19; cdr3_aa: ASRSASGTDTQY